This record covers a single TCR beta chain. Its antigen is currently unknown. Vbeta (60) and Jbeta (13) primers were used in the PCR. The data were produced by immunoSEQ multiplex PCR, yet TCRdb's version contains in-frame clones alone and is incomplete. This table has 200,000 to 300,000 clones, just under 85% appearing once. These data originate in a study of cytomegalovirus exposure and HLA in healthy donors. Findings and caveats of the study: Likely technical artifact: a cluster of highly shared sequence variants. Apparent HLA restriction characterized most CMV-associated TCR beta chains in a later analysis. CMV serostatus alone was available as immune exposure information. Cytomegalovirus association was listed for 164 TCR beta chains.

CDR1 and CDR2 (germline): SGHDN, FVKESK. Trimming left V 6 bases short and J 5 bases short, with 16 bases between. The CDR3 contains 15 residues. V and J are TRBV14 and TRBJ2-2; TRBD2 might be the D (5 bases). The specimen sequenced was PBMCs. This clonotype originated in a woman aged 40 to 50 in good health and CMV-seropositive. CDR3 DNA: TGTGCCAGCAGTACCTTACTAGTTGGAACCGGGGAGCTGTTTTTT. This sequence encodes CASSTLLVGTGELFF. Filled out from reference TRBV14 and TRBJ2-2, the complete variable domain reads EAGVTQFPSHSVIEKGQTVTLRCDPISGHDNLYWYRRVMGKEIKFLLHFVKESKQDESGMPNNRFLAERTGGTYSTLKVQPAELEDSGVYFCASSTLLVGTGELFFGEGSRLTVL.